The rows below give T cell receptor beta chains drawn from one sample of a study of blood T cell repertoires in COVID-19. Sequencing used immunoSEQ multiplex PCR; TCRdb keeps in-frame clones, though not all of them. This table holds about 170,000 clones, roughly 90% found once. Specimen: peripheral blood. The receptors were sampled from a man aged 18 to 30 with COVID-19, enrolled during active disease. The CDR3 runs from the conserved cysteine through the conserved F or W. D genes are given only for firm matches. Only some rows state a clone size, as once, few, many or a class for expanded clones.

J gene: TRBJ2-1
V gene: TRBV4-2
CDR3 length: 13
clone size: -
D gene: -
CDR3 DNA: TGTGCCAGCAGCCAAGGGTACGAGGGCAGCCGGTTCTTC
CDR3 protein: CASSQGYEGSRFF

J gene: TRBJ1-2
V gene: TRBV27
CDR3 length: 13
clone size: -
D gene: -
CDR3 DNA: TGTGCCAGCAGTTTGGGAGGGTTCCGGAGCTACACCTTC
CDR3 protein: CASSLGGFRSYTF

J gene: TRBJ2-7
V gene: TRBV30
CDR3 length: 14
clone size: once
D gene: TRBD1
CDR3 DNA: TGTGCCTGGAGTGCCCCCGGACAGGGTGACGAGCAGTACTTC
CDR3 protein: CAWSAPGQGDEQYF

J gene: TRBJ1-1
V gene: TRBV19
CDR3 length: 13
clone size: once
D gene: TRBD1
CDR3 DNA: TGTGCCAGTAGCCGGGACAGAGGCACTGAAGCTTTCTTT
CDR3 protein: CASSRDRGTEAFF

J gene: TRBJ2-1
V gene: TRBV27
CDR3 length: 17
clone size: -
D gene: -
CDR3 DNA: TGTGCCAGCAGTCGTGACGGGAGCCCGAGCTCCTACAATGAGCAGTTCTTC
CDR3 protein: CASSRDGSPSSYNEQFF

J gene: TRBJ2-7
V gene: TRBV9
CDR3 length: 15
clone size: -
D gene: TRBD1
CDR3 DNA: TGTGCCAGCAGCGTAGGGACAGGGGGGTCCTACGAGCAGTACTTC
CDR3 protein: CASSVGTGGSYEQYF

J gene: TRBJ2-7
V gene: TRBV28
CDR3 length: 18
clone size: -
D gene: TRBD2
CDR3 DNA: TGTGCCAGCAGTTTTGTCGGACTAGCGGGAGTTAAGAACTACGAGCAGTACTTC
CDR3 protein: CASSFVGLAGVKNYEQYF

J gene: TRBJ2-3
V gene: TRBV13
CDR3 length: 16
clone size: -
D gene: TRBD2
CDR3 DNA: TGTGCCAGCAGCTTAGCTAGCGGGAGGGCCCCAGATACGCAGTATTTT
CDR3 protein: CASSLASGRAPDTQYF

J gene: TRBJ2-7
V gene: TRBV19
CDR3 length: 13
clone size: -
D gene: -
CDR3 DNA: TGTGCCAGTAGCCTCCCAGGAGAGGGCGAGCAGTACTTC
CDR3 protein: CASSLPGEGEQYF

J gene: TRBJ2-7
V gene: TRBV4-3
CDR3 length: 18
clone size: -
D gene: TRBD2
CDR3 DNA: TGCGCCAGCAGCCAAGAGGCCCTACGGGACTACTCCTCCTACGAGCAGTACTTC
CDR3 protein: CASSQEALRDYSSYEQYF

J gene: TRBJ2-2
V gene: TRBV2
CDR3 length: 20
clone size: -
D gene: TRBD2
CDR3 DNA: TGTGCCAGCAGTGAAGTAGTTAGGAGACTAGCGGGGAAGGTTGGCGGGGAGCTGTTTTTT
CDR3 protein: CASSEVVRRLAGKVGGELFF

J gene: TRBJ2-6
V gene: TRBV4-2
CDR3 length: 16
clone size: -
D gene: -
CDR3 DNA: TGTGCCAGCAGCCCAGGACAGTACTCTGGGGCCAACGTCCTGACTTTC
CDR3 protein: CASSPGQYSGANVLTF

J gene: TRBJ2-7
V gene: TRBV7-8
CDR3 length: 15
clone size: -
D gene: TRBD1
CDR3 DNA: TGTGCCAGCAGCGGGGGACAGGCAAGCTCCTACGAGCAGTACTTC
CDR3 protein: CASSGGQASSYEQYF

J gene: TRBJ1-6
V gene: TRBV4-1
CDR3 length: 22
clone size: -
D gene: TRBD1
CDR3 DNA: TGCGCCAGCAGCCAATTCCGACACCTGGGACAGGGAGGAAGCTCCTATAATTCACCCCTCCACTTT
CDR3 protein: CASSQFRHLGQGGSSYNSPLHF

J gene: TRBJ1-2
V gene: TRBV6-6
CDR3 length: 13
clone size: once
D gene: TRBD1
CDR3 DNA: TGTGCCAGCAGTTCAACAGGGGGCTTCGGCTACACCTTC
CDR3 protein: CASSSTGGFGYTF

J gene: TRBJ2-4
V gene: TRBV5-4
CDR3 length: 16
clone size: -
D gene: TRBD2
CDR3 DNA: TGTGCCAGCAGCTTGGGACTAGCGGGAGTCGAAAACATTCAGTACTTC
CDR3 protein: CASSLGLAGVENIQYF

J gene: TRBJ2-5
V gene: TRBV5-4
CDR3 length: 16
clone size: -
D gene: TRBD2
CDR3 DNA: TGTGCCAGCAGCACCGGACTAGCGTCGTACCAAGAGACCCAGTACTTC
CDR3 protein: CASSTGLASYQETQYF

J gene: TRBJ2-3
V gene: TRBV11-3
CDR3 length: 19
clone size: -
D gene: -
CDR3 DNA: TGTGCCAGCAGCTTAGGAAAATGGGCCCGGGACAACCGCACAGATACGCAGTATTTT
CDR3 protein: CASSLGKWARDNRTDTQYF

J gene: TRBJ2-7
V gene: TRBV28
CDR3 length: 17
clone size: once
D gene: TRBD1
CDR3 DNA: TGTGCCAGCAGTCCATTACGGACAGGGGGACCCCTGGTCGAGCAGTACTTC
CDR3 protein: CASSPLRTGGPLVEQYF

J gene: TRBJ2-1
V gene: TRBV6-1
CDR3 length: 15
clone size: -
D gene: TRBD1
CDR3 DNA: TGTGCCAGCAGTGAAGGGACAGGGGGCTACAATGAGCAGTTCTTC
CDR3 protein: CASSEGTGGYNEQFF

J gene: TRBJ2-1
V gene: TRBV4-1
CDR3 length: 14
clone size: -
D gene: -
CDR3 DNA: TGCGCCAGCAGCCAAGATGGGACAACCAATGAGCAGTTCTTC
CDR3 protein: CASSQDGTTNEQFF

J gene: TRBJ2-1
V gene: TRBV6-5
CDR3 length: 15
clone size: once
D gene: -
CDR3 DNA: TGTGCCAGCAGGATAGCGGTAAGCTCCTACAATGAGCAGTTCTTC
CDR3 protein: CASRIAVSSYNEQFF

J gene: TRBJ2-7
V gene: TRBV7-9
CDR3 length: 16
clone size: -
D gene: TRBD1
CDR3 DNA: TGTGCCAGCAGTCCAGCGACAGGGGGCTACTCCTACGAGCAGTACTTC
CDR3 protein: CASSPATGGYSYEQYF

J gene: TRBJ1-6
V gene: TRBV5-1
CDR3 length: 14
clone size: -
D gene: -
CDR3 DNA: TGCGCCAGCAGCTTCAGGGGACTAAATTCACCCCTCCACTTT
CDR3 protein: CASSFRGLNSPLHF

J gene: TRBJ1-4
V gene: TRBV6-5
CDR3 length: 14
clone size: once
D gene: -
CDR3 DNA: TGTGCCAGCAGTTACGGTTTCAGGGGAGAAAAACTGCTTTTT
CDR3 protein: CASSYGFRGEKLLF

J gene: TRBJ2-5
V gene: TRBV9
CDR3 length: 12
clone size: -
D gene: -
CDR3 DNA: TGTGCCAGCAGCAGCGGTGGAGAGACCCAGTACTTC
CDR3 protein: CASSSGGETQYF

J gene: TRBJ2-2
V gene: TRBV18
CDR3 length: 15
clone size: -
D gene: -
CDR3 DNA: TGTGCCAGCTCAACAAATGGGCAGAAAACCGGGGAGCTGTTTTTT
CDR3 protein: CASSTNGQKTGELFF